Described below is a single TCR beta chain sequence and its context. Its cognate antigen is unknown. These data originate in a study of CD8+ T cells in alopecia areata. Study as a whole: Tofacitinib therapy took 6 to 18 months; 6 months off drug came after.

Sample treatment: oral pan-JAK inhibitor, 5-10 mg twice daily. Study-level points and caveats: Many expanded lesional clones persisted in scalp and blood during tofacitinib treatment. Sharing of TCR sequences between patients (possibly for HLA-related reasons) was less clear than in mice.

From germline, CDR1 is MGHRA and CDR2 YSYEKL. The CDR3 totals 15 residues. Trimming shortened V by 0 bases and J by 10 bases, and 13 bases separated the two germline ends. Sequencing templates came from extracted RNA that was reverse transcribed into cDNA. The repertoire was sequenced with immunoSEQ multiplex PCR; TCRdb's copy has only in-frame clones and lacks some. The data hold over 150,000 clones, with 60% observed a single time. This sequence originates from a human donor with alopecia areata. The source material was CD4+ T cells sorted from blood, sampled at week 24, from a patient treated with tofacitinib. The chain links TRBV4-1 to TRBJ1-6, with a possible D match to TRBD1 (6 bases). The CDR3 here is CASSQDPAGASPLHF. The CDR3 DNA sequence: TGCGCCAGCAGCCAAGACCCCGCAGGGGCCTCACCCCTCCACTTT.